These 24 T cell receptor beta chains were all obtained from the same sample, sequenced in a study of T cells in Graves' hyperthyroidism and ophthalmopathy (dated by TCRdb to between 2018 and 2021). Libraries came from multiplex PCR. The data were produced on an Illumina HiSeq 2000. TCR beta CDR3 regions were amplified from RNA transcripts. For the first round of RT-PCR on the TCR CDR3, the HTBI primer set was used together with the Qiagen OneStep RT-PCR kit. The public reads were run again by TCRdb, first through fastp at Q25 and then through MiXCR, and only productive beta chains were kept. Every entry covers one CDR3 protein and lists the most common genes and DNA from its rows. Here the sample has 600,000 to 800,000 distinct CDR3 sequences; over 35% occur a single time. The ten biggest clones cover around 29% of the sample. The sequenced material came from blood. These receptors were collected from a woman between 35 and 50 years old with Graves' hyperthyroidism.

Turning to this clonotype: With a much larger clone just one base away, this may be a read error. The chain employs TRBV7-9 and TRBJ1-1; D possibly corresponds to TRBD1 (6 bases). V gave up 7 bases and J gave up 4 bases, with 13 bases separating them. The CDR3 totals 13 residues. The germline gives CDR1 SEHNR, CDR2 FQNEAQ (reference sequence). The CDR3 is CASILGTTTEAFF. The CDR3 nucleotides are TGTGCCAGCATCCTCGGGACAACCACTGAAGCTTTCTTT.

The sample holds many counts of this clonotype. The chain links TRBV24-1 to TRBJ1-3; D call uncertain. Germline CDR1 KGHDR, CDR2 SFDVKD. The CDR3 totals 15 residues. V was cut by 10 bases and J by 0 bases, with 15 bases left in between. The CDR3 region is CATSSGSISGNTIYF. The CDR3 nucleotides are TGTGCCACTAGTTCCGGGAGCATCTCTGGAAACACCATATATTTT.

The chain links TRBV20-1 to TRBJ2-6, with 12 positions matching TRBD1. The germline V gene has CDR1 DFQATT and CDR2 SNEGSKA (reference sequence). Trimming took 8 bases from V and 3 from J; bases not matched to a gene: 11. The CDR3 length is 17 residues. The CDR3 loop reads CSTSPGQGAFGANVLTF. The CDR3 DNA reads TGCAGTACATCGCCGGGACAGGGGGCTTTTGGGGCCAACGTCCTGACTTTC.

V and J are TRBV4-2 and TRBJ2-5, with D tentatively TRBD1 or TRBD2 (6 bases each). V was pared by 0 bases and J by 3 bases, with 11 bases between. Germline V gene sequence: CDR1 LGHNA, CDR2 YNFKEQ. This CDR3 has 15 residues. CDR3 sequence (DNA): TGTGCCAGCAGCCAAGATCCGGGGGCTGAAGAGACCCAGTACTTC. As protein: CASSQDPGAEETQYF.

This clonotype was observed many times. CDR3: CAREQGDTEAFF. CDR3 nucleotides: TGTGCCAGAGAACAGGGAGACACTGAAGCTTTCTTT. The V gene is TRBV2, the J gene TRBJ1-1, with a weak D call TRBD1 (6 bases). CDR1 is SNHLY and CDR2 is FYNNEI in the germline V gene. The CDR3 totals 12 residues. The germline V and J ends were trimmed by 9 bases and 3 bases, with 11 bases remaining between them.

V gene TRBV7-2 combines with J gene TRBJ2-7, with no clear D. Germline CDR1 is SGHTA and CDR2 is FQGNSA. The CDR3 loop spans 17 amino acids. Trimming took off 2 bases at V and 7 bases at J, with 24 bases between the two ends. The DNA of the CDR3 is TGTGCCAGCAGCTTATTGCCGGGTTGGGGTTCGGGCAATGAGCAGTACTTC. Translating gives CASSLLPGWGSGNEQYF.

J is TRBJ1-1 and V is TRBV27; D gene uncertain. The CDR3 runs to 14 residues. Germline loops: CDR1 MNHEY, CDR2 SMNVEV (reference sequence). The V end lost 3 bases, the J end lost 1 base, and 9 bases lay between the germline ends. In nucleotides, the CDR3 is TGTGCCAGCAGTTTTCAGGCGACGAACACTGAAGCTTTCTTT. This gives the protein CASSFQATNTEAFF.

CDR3 loop: CASLIDENTGELFF. CDR3 coding DNA: TGTGCCAGCCTAATCGACGAGAACACCGGGGAGCTGTTTTTT. The chain employs TRBV5-4 and TRBJ2-2, with D unclear. The V end was cut by 7 bases, the J end by 1 base, with 11 bases between. The CDR3 contains 14 residues. The V gene's germline CDR1 is SGHNT and CDR2 YYREEE (reference sequence). The full variable domain, in which reference TRBV5-4 and TRBJ2-2 provide the parts outside the CDR3, is ETGVTQSPTHLIKTRGQQVTLRCSSQSGHNTVSWYQQALGQGPQFIFQYYREEENGRGNFPPRFSGLQFPNYSSELNVNALELDDSALYLCASLIDENTGELFFGEGSRLTVL.

The V gene is TRBV5-1, the J gene TRBJ2-6; no clear D. CDR3 length: 15 residues. Trimming pared 1 base from V and 0 bases from J, leaving 5 bases between. Germline V gene sequence: CDR1 SGHRS, CDR2 YFSETQ. This CDR3 is CASSLYDSGANVLTF. For the CDR3, the DNA is TGCGCCAGCAGCTTGTATGACTCTGGGGCCAACGTCCTGACTTTC.

In this sample, this clonotype turned up many times. The V gene is TRBV20-1, the J gene TRBJ1-6; 7 bases are a match to TRBD1. J was trimmed by 9 bases and V by 6 bases; bases with no gene match: 11. The CDR3 has 14 amino acids. Germline V gene lookup returns CDR1 DFQATT and CDR2 SNEGSKA (reference sequence). DNA for the CDR3: TGCAGTGCGACACGACAGGGATCGACTTCACCCCTCCACTTT. Translation gives CSATRQGSTSPLHF.

The V gene is TRBV7-2, the J gene TRBJ2-1; 13 bases align to TRBD2. The CDR3 length is 15 residues. CDR1 is SGHTA and CDR2 is FQGNSA in the germline V gene. Trimming cost V 3 bases and J 8 bases; bases outside gene matches: 4. Here the CDR3 reads CASSFETSGRHEQFF. The CDR3 DNA reads as TGTGCCAGCAGCTTTGAGACTAGCGGGAGGCATGAGCAGTTCTTC. Using reference TRBV7-2 and TRBJ2-1 for the parts outside the CDR3, the full variable domain is GAGVSQSPSNKVTEKGKDVELRCDPISGHTALYWYRQSLGQGLEFLIYFQGNSAPDKSGLPSDRFSAERTGGSVSTLTIQRTQQEDSAVYLCASSFETSGRHEQFFGPGTRLTVL.

In nucleotides, the CDR3 is TGTGCCAGCAGCGGAAGCCGGGACACGTATGAAAAACTGTTTTTT. This codes for CASSGSRDTYEKLFF. The J gene is TRBJ1-4, the V gene TRBV12-3 or TRBV12-4; D may be TRBD1 (6 bases). This CDR3 spans 15 amino acids. Deletions cut 6 bases from V and 6 bases from J, with 17 bases between.

This clonotype was seen at least ten times. V is TRBV7-2 and J is TRBJ1-3, with 9 bases identical to TRBD1. The germline V gene encodes CDR1 SGHTA and CDR2 FQGNSA. The junction had 5 bases not matched to a gene; V was cut back by 1 base and J by 7 bases. The CDR3 runs to 15 residues. DNA of the CDR3: TGTGCCAGCAGCTTAGGGGGACAGGGCCTGAACACCATATATTTT. This codes for CASSLGGQGLNTIYF.

This clonotype was counted at least ten times. This chain links TRBV10-3 with TRBJ2-2; TRBD2 agrees at 7 bases. The CDR3 totals 17 residues. The ends lost 0 bases at V and 1 base at J; junction bases unmatched: 5. Germline V CDR1 and CDR2: ENHRY, SYGVKD. CDR3 loop: CAISESGGNLNTGELFF. CDR3 sequence (DNA): TGTGCCATCAGTGAGTCGGGAGGGAATCTGAACACCGGGGAGCTGTTTTTT.

This clonotype has a handful of counts. The chain links TRBV10-1 to TRBJ2-3, with 7 bases matching TRBD1. V lost 0 bases and J lost 2; bases outside the gene matches: 2. The germline CDR1 and CDR2 sequences are WNHNN and SYGVQD (reference sequence). The CDR3 runs to 15 residues. CDR3 protein: CASSESQGVTDTQYF. DNA for the CDR3: TGCGCCAGCAGTGAGTCGCAGGGGGTCACAGATACGCAGTATTTT.

This clonotype was seen only a few times. The V call is TRBV6-5, the J call TRBJ1-2, with D unclear. The V gene lost 6 bases and the J gene lost 6 bases, with 11 bases spanning the gap. The V gene's germline CDR1 is MNHEY and CDR2 SVGAGI. The CDR3 sequence is 12 residues long. CDR3 protein: CASSRPMDGYTF. The CDR3 coding sequence is TGTGCCAGCAGCCGTCCCATGGATGGCTACACCTTC.

The chain carries TRBV20-1 and TRBJ2-5; 11 nucleotides align to TRBD2. In germline, CDR1 is DFQATT, CDR2 SNEGSKA (reference sequence). The CDR3 totals 13 residues. In nucleotides, the CDR3 is TGCACCCTGCGACTAGCGGGGAAAGAGACCCAGTACTTC. It translates to CTLRLAGKETQYF.

The rearrangement joins TRBV10-3 to TRBJ2-2, with TRBD1 identical over 9 bases. Germline lookup yields CDR1 ENHRY and CDR2 SYGVKD. The J segment lost 7 bases and the V segment lost 8 bases, leaving 8 bases of the junction unmatched. The CDR3 contains 14 residues. The CDR3 loop reads CAIAPGDRDGELFF. The CDR3, as DNA: TGTGCCATCGCGCCAGGGGACAGGGACGGGGAGCTGTTTTTT.

As regards this clonotype: At one end, the junction sequence differs from germline, possibly due to a read error. This sequence joins TRBV4-3 and TRBJ1-2, with 7 bases matching TRBD1. Germline-derived CDR1 and CDR2 are LGHNA and YSLEER. The CDR3 runs 15 residues. CDR3 protein: CASGHAGQLYYGYTF. Written as DNA, the CDR3 is TGCGCCAGCGGCCATGCGGGACAGCTTTACTATGGCTACACCTTC.

This clonotype was counted ten times or more. The CDR3 DNA is TGTGCCAGCAGCCCCTGGACAGGGCAGAACGAGCAGTACTTC. It codes for CASSPWTGQNEQYF. The chain couples TRBV7-6 to TRBJ2-7; 8 bases map to TRBD1. Per germline, CDR1 SGHVS and CDR2 FNYEAQ. The trim removed 5 bases at V and 5 bases at J, leaving 8 bases unmatched. The CDR3 length is 14 residues.

The chain couples TRBV11-2 to TRBJ2-5; TRBD1 agrees at 8 bases. V shed 2 bases, J shed 5 bases, and the junction held 4 bases outside the gene matches. Per germline, CDR1 SGHAT and CDR2 FQNNGV. The CDR3 is 14 amino acids. The CDR3 here is CASSLTRDRETQYF. For the CDR3, the DNA is TGTGCCAGCAGCTTAACCCGGGACAGGGAGACCCAGTACTTC. The full variable domain, with the rest looked up from reference TRBV11-2 and TRBJ2-5, is EAGVAQSPRYKIIEKRQSVAFWCNPISGHATLYWYQQILGQGPKLLIQFQNNGVVDDSQLPKDRFSAERLKGVDSTLKIQPAKLEDSAVYLCASSLTRDRETQYFGPGTRLLVL.

This clonotype has a handful of counts. The rearrangement joins TRBV10-1 to TRBJ1-2, with D possibly TRBD1 on 5 matching bases. The germline CDR1 and CDR2 sequences are WNHNN and SYGVQD (reference sequence). The CDR3 extends over 13 amino acids. V was clipped by 3 bases and J by 4 bases, with 9 bases between them. This CDR3 reads CASSERGTYGYTF. For the CDR3, the DNA is TGCGCCAGCAGTGAACGGGGGACCTATGGCTACACCTTC.

The CDR3 protein is CASTQDRAGYTF. The CDR3 DNA is TGTGCCAGCACTCAGGACCGAGCAGGCTACACCTTC. The rearrangement joins TRBV12-3 or TRBV12-4 to TRBJ1-2; D unresolved. V dropped 7 bases and J dropped 8 bases, with 14 bases sitting between them. The CDR3 is 12 amino acids.

For this clonotype: A much larger clone differs from this one at a single base, so this may be a read error. This sequence joins TRBV2 and TRBJ1-1; D might be TRBD1 (5 bases). V was clipped by 6 bases and J by 2 bases, with 16 bases between them. The germline gives CDR1 SNHLY, CDR2 FYNNEI. The CDR3 runs 15 residues. CDR3 sequence (DNA): TGTGCCAGCAGCTTCCGGGACGGGTCCAACACTGAAGCTTTCTTT. It specifies CASSFRDGSNTEAFF.